The TCR beta chain under discussion was sequenced for a study of blood T cell repertoires in COVID-19 (dated by TCRdb to about 2020). About the investigation overall: Samples covering the acute and convalescent phases of COVID-19 were provided by collaborators in the United States, Italy and Spain. Samples came from the ongoing ImmuneRACE study (first 160 participants) plus 1,254 subjects from 6 global collaborators. Deeply sampled blood TCRbeta repertoires from subjects exposed to, actively infected with, or recovered from COVID-19 were included in the dataset. Where available, HLA class I and class II types were obtained from metadata supplied by the sample provider rather than from assay-based typing. Sample metadata almost always included a de-identified subject ID, COVID-19 status, age in years and sex. The material from the prospective study consisted of cDNA or gDNA derived from T cells, B-cell-depleted T cells, or PBMCs. The repertoires were released in a freely available public database intended as a resource for research on the immune response to SARS-CoV-2.

TCRbeta CDR3 regions were amplified from genomic DNA by means of the immunoSEQ Assay, a bias-controlled multiplex PCR. Per the original workflow: The number of nucleated cells in each sample was estimated from the amplification of reference gene primers within the assay. To quantify the absolute abundance of each unique TCRbeta CDR3 rearrangement, sequence reads were collapsed and filtered. Productive Simpson clonality was computed per sample as the square root of Simpson's diversity index over productive rearrangements. Entries here come from immuneACCESS through TCRdb and include only in-frame sequences with V and J called. Some clones fail to appear in such tables; in the studies checked, an unresolved V gene covers under half of the shortfall, and the cause of the remainder is unknown. V and J calls and clone size are given by that table; D and trimming were obtained from the DNA. Across this sample there are 200,000 to 250,000 clones, with about 89% seen only once. The ten most abundant clones make up about 6% of the sample.

Study-wide conclusions, independent of this receptor: The quantity of clinical and demographic metadata differed by source and by participant and was supplied without curation.

Another Seattle source contributed samples from volunteer blood donors who had recovered from COVID-19. Whole blood was collected in K2EDTA tubes by collaborating institutions according to the institutions' own protocols. For TCRbeta analysis, collaborators shipped samples as frozen whole blood, isolated PBMCs, or DNA extracted from either of those sample types. According to the germline V gene, CDR1 reads MGHDK and CDR2 reads SYGVNS. Inclusive of the bounding cysteine and phenylalanine, the CDR3 is 14 residues long. Of all the DNA, just the CDR3 is kept, 42 bases in frame from base 1. Germline trimming: 6 bases from V, 6 bases from J; junction bases outside gene matches: 5. This clone showed up just once. Its specific antigen is unknown. No clone much larger than this one lies a single base away; base qualities are absent.

The receptor was derived from a man aged 60 to 75 who had recovered from COVID-19. Sequenced input: peripheral blood. This sequence uses TRBV25-1 and TRBJ2-1; 10 nucleotides in the junction match TRBD2. This receptor has the CDR3 CASRDSGGFNEQFF. In nucleotides, the sequence is TGTGCCAGCAGGGATAGCGGGGGGTTCAATGAGCAGTTCTTC. Extended through the reference TRBV25-1 and TRBJ2-1 proteins, this CDR3 yields the full variable domain: EADIYQTPRYLVIGTGKKITLECSQTMGHDKMYWYQQDPGMELHLIHYSYGVNSTEKGDLSSESTVSRIRTEHFPLTLESARPSHTSQYLCASRDSGGFNEQFFGPGTRLTVL.